This TCR beta chain was sequenced in a study of CD4 T cells in relation to SARS-CoV-2 and coronaviruses. Some clones are missing from TCRdb's copy, which holds only in-frame ones; the method was immunoSEQ multiplex PCR. Of 35,000 to 45,000 clones in the sample, about 86% were seen once. The length of the CDR3 is 14 residues. Deletions cut 8 bases from V and 0 bases from J, with 11 bases between. CDR1 is MNHEY, CDR2 SVGAGI, per germline. Comments on this clone: Its antigen remains unidentified.

Study-wide results and caveats: Pre-pandemic and post-infection samples never came from the same donor.

Sequenced: naive CD4+ T cells from PBMCs, cultured in vitro. Subset given: naive CD4+ T cells isolated by negative enrichment. This clonotype was obtained from an adult with COVID-19. This chain joins TRBV6-5 and TRBJ1-3; D is uncertain. CDR3 region: CASGPHDSGNTIYF. CDR3 nucleotide sequence: TGTGCCAGCGGCCCCCATGACTCTGGAAACACCATATATTTT.